A selection of T cell receptor beta chains follows, all from one sample in a study of blood T cell repertoires in COVID-19. The protocol was immunoSEQ multiplex PCR, while the TCRdb copy is restricted to in-frame clones and leaves out a portion. The table includes fewer than 250,000 clones, 85% to 90% detected once. The specimen sequenced was PBMCs or T cells enriched from blood (not recorded which). Receptor source: a woman between 45 and 60 years old with acute COVID-19. The CDR3 runs from the conserved cysteine through the conserved F or W. A D gene is named only where the DNA matches it firmly. Clone size is not always given. Where it is, it says once, few, many or a class for expanded clones.

- TRBJ2-7 TRBV6-5 15 - TGTGCCAGCAGCCACGACACCCTGACAACCTACGAGCAGTACTTC CASSHDTLTTYEQYF
TRBD2 TRBJ2-7 TRBV4-3 15 - TGCGCCAGCAGGGACCTAGCGGGAGGGAGGGGCGAGCAGTACTTC CASRDLAGGRGEQYF
TRBD1 TRBJ2-5 TRBV7-9 14 few TGTGCCAGCAGCTTCGGGACAGGGCAAGAGACCCAGTACTTC CASSFGTGQETQYF
TRBD1 TRBJ1-4 TRBV29-1 15 - TGCAGCGTTAGTTACAGGGGCGCAACTAATGAAAAACTGTTTTTT CSVSYRGATNEKLFF
- TRBJ2-1 TRBV7-6 12 - TGTGCCAGCAGCTTATCGGGAAATGAGCAGTTCTTC CASSLSGNEQFF
TRBD2 TRBJ2-1 TRBV7-9 16 - TGTGCCAGCAGCCGGACTAGCGGGATTTTGCCGAATGAGCAGTTCTTC CASSRTSGILPNEQFF
- TRBJ2-5 TRBV6-5 13 - TGTGCCAGCAGCTCCGCCTATCGAGAGACCCAGTACTTC CASSSAYRETQYF
TRBD1 TRBJ2-7 TRBV5-8 13 - TGTGCCAGCAGCTGGGACAGGGTCGGTGAGCAGTACTTC CASSWDRVGEQYF
TRBD2 TRBJ2-1 TRBV11-2 17 - TGTGCCAGCAGCTGGGGGCGACTAGCGGGGCCTTACAATGAGCAGTTCTTC CASSWGRLAGPYNEQFF
- TRBJ1-4 TRBV28 12 - TGTGCCAGCAGTACGGCGGGTGAAAAACTGTTTTTT CASSTAGEKLFF
TRBD2 TRBJ2-2 TRBV2 12 - TGTGCCAGCCGGGGGGGAACCGGGGAGCTGTTTTTT CASRGGTGELFF
- TRBJ2-1 TRBV5-8 17 - TGTGCCAGCAGCTCCGCCCCGACTAGTTACCCGCGCGATGAGCAGTTCTTC CASSSAPTSYPRDEQFF
- TRBJ2-3 TRBV30 14 - TGTGCCTGGGACGGGGTTACTAGCACAGATACGCAGTATTTT CAWDGVTSTDTQYF
TRBD1 TRBJ2-7 TRBV27 14 - TGTGCCAGCAGTCCCCAAAACAGGGGGCGTGGGCAGTACTTC CASSPQNRGRGQYF
TRBD2 TRBJ2-1 TRBV19 16 - TGTGCCAGTAGTGGGACCGGGAGGTTCCCCTACAATGAGCAGTTCTTC CASSGTGRFPYNEQFF
- TRBJ1-5 TRBV19 16 once TGTGCCAGTAGTATGATGGGGGGACTTTCCAATCAGCCCCAGCATTTT CASSMMGGLSNQPQHF
TRBD2 TRBJ2-3 TRBV25-1 17 - TGTGCCAGCAGTGAACTGTATAGCGGGCCTCGCACAGATACGCAGTATTTT CASSELYSGPRTDTQYF
- TRBJ2-2 TRBV11-2 14 - TGTGCCAGCAGCTCCACACAGGGCACCGGGGAGCTGTTTTTT CASSSTQGTGELFF
TRBD1 TRBJ1-6 TRBV7-9 15 - TGTGCCAGCAGCTTGGGACAGGGGGCGGGCTCACCCCTCCACTTT CASSLGQGAGSPLHF
- TRBJ1-2 TRBV27 14 - TGTGCCAGCAAATGGTCTGACAGAACTATTGGCTACACCTTC CASKWSDRTIGYTF
- TRBJ2-7 TRBV12-3/TRBV12-4 12 - TGTGCCAGCAGTCCCCCGAGCGGCGAGCAGTACTTC CASSPPSGEQYF
- TRBJ2-7 TRBV3-1/TRBV3-2 17 - TGTGCCAGCAGCCAAGAAAGGACAGAATTTGTACTCTACGAGCAGTACTTC CASSQERTEFVLYEQYF
TRBD1 TRBJ1-1 TRBV4-1 16 - TGCGCCAGCAGCCGTCGCTTGACAGGGACGAACACTGAAGCTTTCTTT CASSRRLTGTNTEAFF
- TRBJ1-1 TRBV7-2 14 - TGTGCCAGCAGCTTAGGACGTATTACGGGTGAAGCTTTCTTT CASSLGRITGEAFF
- TRBJ2-7 TRBV9 15 - TGTGCCAGCAGCGTGGGGGACTCCGGTACCTACGAGCAGTACTTC CASSVGDSGTYEQYF
- TRBJ2-5 TRBV7-9 16 - TGTGCCAGCAGCTTAGGGATGAGGTGGAGCCAAGAGACCCAGTACTTC CASSLGMRWSQETQYF
TRBD2 TRBJ2-1 TRBV6-5 14 - TGTGCCAGCAGTTACTCAGGACTAGCCAGTGAGCAGTTCTTC CASSYSGLASEQFF
- TRBJ2-5 TRBV2 13 - TGTGCCAGCAGTGACGGACTTCAAGAGACCCAGTACTTC CASSDGLQETQYF
- TRBJ2-6 TRBV29-1 15 - TGCAGCGTCCGTCAAACAGGAACCGGGGCCAACGTCCTGACTTTC CSVRQTGTGANVLTF